The 3 T cell receptor beta chains presented below share a single source sample, sequenced in a study of technical replicates of blood from a handful of donors. Assay used: immunoSEQ multiplex PCR; TCRdb lists only in-frame clones, some missing. The table lists over 60,000 clones, 93% of them singletons. Sequenced input: T cells isolated from PBMCs. The origin of the receptors is a human donor in good health.

The chain links TRBV19 to TRBJ1-4; TRBD1 might be the D (5 bases). Germline lookup yields CDR1 LNHDA and CDR2 SQIVND (reference sequence). This CDR3 comprises 15 residues. Trimming shortened V by 7 bases and J by 0 bases, and 12 bases separated the two germline ends. The chain's CDR3 is CASIPGVTTNEKLFF. CDR3 DNA: TGTGCCAGTATCCCGGGGGTTACAACTAATGAAAAACTGTTTTTT.

This sequence joins TRBV7-9 and TRBJ1-2; 10 bases agree with TRBD1. Germline V CDR1 and CDR2: SEHNR, FQNEAQ (reference sequence). CDR3 size: 15 residues. V was clipped by 5 bases and J by 4 bases; unmatched bases: 7. The CDR3 DNA is TGTGCCAGCAGCGAGGGGACAGGGGATGTCTATGGCTACACCTTC. It specifies CASSEGTGDVYGYTF.

The chain joins TRBV2 to TRBJ2-7; TRBD2 might be the D (6 bases). The CDR3 runs to 14 residues. Germline CDR1 reads SNHLY; CDR2 reads FYNNEI. V was cut by 4 bases and J by 6 bases, with 16 bases left in between. CDR3 bases: TGTGCCAGCAGTGGGACCCTCTCCGGGGGCGAGCAGTACTTC. Residues: CASSGTLSGGEQYF.